This T cell receptor beta chain emerged from a study of cytomegalovirus exposure and HLA in healthy donors. Overall study context: Of the donors genotyped, approximately 410 in all, 80% to 85% fell in the Caucasian-associated ancestry cluster.

Vbeta (60) and Jbeta (13) primers were used in the PCR. Repertoires were generated with immunoSEQ multiplex PCR, while TCRdb's copy carries only in-frame clones and drops some. The table has hundreds of thousands of clones, 70% to 85% seen once; the top ten hold roughly 0.58%. This clone was recorded a few times. This CDR3 contains 14 residues. The germline CDR1 and CDR2 sequences are SGHTA and FQGTGA. Trimming removed 5 bases from V and 4 bases from J; junction bases left unmatched: 7. The clonotype was recovered from a woman between 40 and 55 years old in good health and CMV-seronegative. The sample consisted of PBMCs. The chain recombines TRBV7-3 with TRBJ1-1; 7 bases map to TRBD1. The CDR3 region has the DNA TGTGCCAGCAGCCGACAGGGCCCCGGCACTGAAGCTTTCTTT. The encoded protein is CASSRQGPGTEAFF.